These 29 T cell receptor beta chains share one sample of origin, sequenced in a study of identical twins. TCRdb called the 5' RACE reads again in MiXCR, with one record for every CDR3 protein. This sample has some 730,000 distinct CDR3 sequences; roughly 18% occur once, and the top ten carry about an eighth. A further study also used this sample, focusing on T cells expressing NK-cell markers.

Sequences were obtained from PBMCs. The origin of the receptors is a woman under 30 in good health.

CDR3 nucleotide sequence: TGCAGTGCCAGTCGAGGCTCCATTAATGAGCAGTTCTTC. It specifies CSASRGSINEQFF. The chain combines TRBV20-1 with TRBJ2-1, with no clear D. The germline V gene encodes CDR1 DFQATT and CDR2 SNEGSKA (reference sequence). The CDR3 covers 13 residues. V was clipped by 6 bases and J by 7 bases, with 16 bases between them.

V usage is TRBV20-1 and J usage is TRBJ1-1; TRBD1 matches at 8 bases. Losses at the gene ends were 5 bases for V and 2 bases for J; bases not matched to a gene: 4. Germline V lookup: CDR1 DFQATT, CDR2 SNEGSKA (reference sequence). This CDR3 is 13 amino acids long. The CDR3 DNA reads as TGCAGTGCTTGGACAGGGAGTAACACTGAAGCTTTCTTT. As protein: CSAWTGSNTEAFF.

This clonotype was counted only a few times. The V call is TRBV12-3 or TRBV12-4, the J call TRBJ1-1, with a weak D call TRBD1 (6 bases). The CDR3 contains 13 residues. The V end was cut by 7 bases, the J end by 11 bases, with 20 bases between. The CDR3 protein is CASTSNRGGRAFF. The CDR3 DNA follows: TGTGCCAGCACGTCCAACCGGGGGGGCCGGGCTTTCTTT.

This clonotype turned up a few times. The V call is TRBV15, the J call TRBJ2-5; D unresolved. Trimming left V 5 bases short and J 4 bases short, with 14 bases between. Germline loops: CDR1 LNHNV, CDR2 YYDKDF (reference sequence). This CDR3 spans 14 amino acids. CDR3 loop: CATSSNPARETQYF. The CDR3 coding sequence is TGTGCCACCAGCTCAAATCCGGCCCGAGAGACCCAGTACTTC. The full variable domain, its missing parts supplied by reference TRBV15 and TRBJ2-5, is DAMVIQNPRYQVTQFGKPVTLSCSQTLNHNVMYWYQQKSSQAPKLLFHYYDKDFNNEADTPDNFQSRRPNTSFCFLDIRSPGLGDTAMYLCATSSNPARETQYFGPGTRLLVL.

This clonotype was seen ten or more times. This chain links TRBV5-1 with TRBJ1-5, with a tentative D call TRBD1 (5 bases). The V gene's germline CDR1 is SGHRS and CDR2 YFSETQ. Trimming shortened V by 0 bases and J by 2 bases, and 9 bases separated the two germline ends. The CDR3 has 15 residues. This CDR3 reads CASSLDSGGNQPQHF. The CDR3 DNA is TGCGCCAGCAGCTTGGATTCGGGGGGCAATCAGCCCCAGCATTTT.

This clonotype has a count of ten or more. V is TRBV29-1 and J is TRBJ2-7, with D unresolved. This CDR3 is built from 12 residues. CDR1 is SQVTM, CDR2 ANQGSEA, per germline. V lost 4 bases, J lost 3 bases, and 10 bases lay in between. The CDR3 spells CSVVEHGYEQYF. CDR3 nucleotides: TGCAGCGTTGTTGAACACGGCTACGAGCAGTACTTC.

As regards this clonotype: Germline and junction disagree at one end, which may indicate a read error. This chain links TRBV12-3 or TRBV12-4 with TRBJ1-2; no clear D. This CDR3 contains 14 residues. The CDR3 DNA follows: TGTGCTAGCAGCCCCGACGGCGGGGTTTATGGCTACACCTTC. Translating gives CASSPDGGVYGYTF.

The table lists this clonotype with a count of one. The chain links TRBV5-1 to TRBJ2-5, with D hard to call. The V end lost 0 bases, the J end lost 5 bases, and 8 bases lay between the germline ends. The CDR3 runs 13 residues. Germline V gene lookup returns CDR1 SGHRS and CDR2 YFSETQ. The CDR3 here is CASSLEDWETQYF. CDR3 sequence (DNA): TGCGCCAGCAGCTTGGAGGATTGGGAGACCCAGTACTTC.

This clonotype was counted a few times. This chain connects TRBV15 to TRBJ2-1; no reliable D call. CDR1 is LNHNV and CDR2 is YYDKDF in the germline V gene (reference sequence). CDR3 length: 13 amino acids. Deletions cut 0 bases from V and 6 bases from J, with 6 bases between. CDR3 residues: CATSRDRSNEQFF. In DNA, the CDR3 is TGTGCCACCAGCAGAGATCGCAGCAATGAGCAGTTCTTC.

The chain uses TRBV19 and TRBJ1-2; D is unresolved. Germline V gene lookup returns CDR1 LNHDA and CDR2 SQIVND (reference sequence). This CDR3 has 10 residues. V dropped 6 bases and J dropped 7 bases, with 6 bases sitting between them. The CDR3 is CASRRTGYTF. CDR3 nucleotides: TGTGCCAGTAGACGGACTGGCTACACCTTC.

This clonotype has a handful of counts. This chain uses TRBV4-3 with TRBJ2-7; the D gene is possibly TRBD2 (6 bases). The V end was cut by 1 base, the J end by 3 bases, with 13 bases between. Germline CDR1 LGHNA, CDR2 YSLEER. This CDR3 has 15 residues. CDR3 loop: CASSQGREIHYEQYF. For the CDR3, the DNA is TGCGCCAGCAGCCAAGGGCGGGAAATTCACTACGAGCAGTACTTC.

The table lists this clonotype with a few counts. This rearrangement joins TRBV2 to TRBJ2-5; the match to TRBD2 covers 7 bases. With 6 bases clipped from V and 5 bases from J, the junction kept 12 bases outside the gene matches. Germline V CDR1 and CDR2: SNHLY, FYNNEI. This CDR3 comprises 15 residues. DNA of the CDR3: TGTGCCAGCAGAGCCCGGACTAGTCGGCTCGAGACCCAGTACTTC. This translates into CASRARTSRLETQYF.

This clonotype was recorded a few times. The V call is TRBV9, the J call TRBJ2-5; D is undetermined. CDR1 is SGDLS, CDR2 YYNGEE, per germline. The length of the CDR3 is 14 residues. The V gene lost 1 base and the J gene lost 0 bases, with 7 bases spanning the gap. The CDR3 loop is CASSVNRYQETQYF. In nucleotides, the CDR3 is TGTGCCAGCAGCGTAAACCGGTACCAAGAGACCCAGTACTTC.

V usage is TRBV5-1 and J usage is TRBJ2-1; a possible D gene is TRBD2 (5 bases). The length of the CDR3 is 13 residues. With 3 bases removed from V and 8 bases from J, the gap between germline ends came to 12 bases. Germline CDR1 is SGHRS and CDR2 is YFSETQ. The DNA of the CDR3 is TGCGCCAGCAGCTCACTAGGATCCGATGAGCAGTTCTTC. This codes for CASSSLGSDEQFF.

This clonotype was seen a handful of times. The chain employs TRBV11-2 and TRBJ2-2; tentative D call: TRBD1 (5 bases). The germline V gene has CDR1 SGHAT and CDR2 FQNNGV. CDR3 length: 16 amino acids. V lost 1 base to trimming and J lost 6 bases, with 15 bases between them. The CDR3 nucleotides read TGTGCCAGCAGCTTAGCGATTAGGGGCCTGGCCGGGGAGCTGTTTTTT. Translated, it gives CASSLAIRGLAGELFF.

The chain employs TRBV12-3 or TRBV12-4 and TRBJ2-3, with D perhaps matching TRBD2 (6 bases). The length of the CDR3 is 14 residues. V lost 7 bases and J 0 bases, leaving 11 bases between the germline ends. This chain's CDR3 is CASTMGTSTDTQYF. Written as DNA, the CDR3 is TGTGCCAGCACCATGGGGACTAGCACAGATACGCAGTATTTT.

The V and J genes are TRBV7-6 and TRBJ2-7; TRBD1 or TRBD2 may be the D gene (7 bases each). From germline, CDR1 is SGHVS and CDR2 FNYEAQ. The ends were cut back, 1 base at V and 4 bases at J, with 20 bases in the middle. CDR3 length: 17 amino acids. Here the CDR3 DNA reads TGTGCCAGCAGCTTAGTCAGGGGGGGGTCGGCACGTTACGAGCAGTACTTC. Amino acids: CASSLVRGGSARYEQYF.

The sample holds a few counts of this clonotype. The genes are TRBV29-1 and TRBJ1-2; 10 nucleotides match TRBD1. Germline V gene lookup returns CDR1 SQVTM and CDR2 ANQGSEA. The ends lost 6 bases at V and 8 bases at J; junction bases unmatched: 9. The CDR3 is 13 amino acids. The CDR3 is CSVDRGQSTGYTF. CDR3 in DNA: TGCAGCGTAGACAGGGGGCAAAGTACCGGCTACACCTTC.

The V call is TRBV27, the J call TRBJ2-1; TRBD2 matches at 8 bases. This CDR3 region has 16 residues. V lost 5 bases and J lost 1; bases outside the gene matches: 7. Germline V lookup: CDR1 MNHEY, CDR2 SMNVEV (reference sequence). The CDR3 loop is CASSHGTSGSYNEQFF. The CDR3 bases are TGTGCCAGCAGTCACGGCACTAGCGGTTCCTACAATGAGCAGTTCTTC.

This clonotype was seen repeatedly, ten times or more. The chain is built from TRBV30 and TRBJ1-5; 7 bases map to TRBD1. Trimming removed 7 bases from V and 4 bases from J; junction bases left unmatched: 10. Per germline, CDR1 GTSNPN and CDR2 SVGIG (reference sequence). The CDR3 is 14 amino acids. As DNA, the CDR3 is TGTGCCTCGCAATCGACAGGGACAAATCAGCCCCAGCATTTT. Its translation: CASQSTGTNQPQHF.

V gene TRBV3-1 combines with J gene TRBJ2-7; D is perhaps TRBD2 (5 bases). In germline, CDR1 is LGHDT, CDR2 YNNKEL (reference sequence). The length of the CDR3 is 15 residues. With 1 base removed from V and 1 base from J, the gap between germline ends came to 11 bases. The CDR3 region is CASSQGYAGSYEQYF. CDR3 DNA: TGTGCCAGCAGCCAAGGGTACGCGGGTTCCTACGAGCAGTACTTC.

As DNA, the CDR3 is TGTGCCACCGCCGGGACGGTCTACAATGAGCAGTTCTTC. Translated, it gives CATAGTVYNEQFF. The V and J genes are TRBV10-3 and TRBJ2-1, with D perhaps assigned TRBD1 or TRBD2 (5 bases each). CDR3 length equals 13 residues. CDR1 ENHRY and CDR2 SYGVKD come from the germline V gene. V gave up 10 bases and J gave up 3 bases, with 13 bases separating them.

This clonotype was counted only a few times. CDR3 bases: TGTGCCAGCAGCTTCGGCGGACACCTAACAGATACGCAGTATTTT. Its translation: CASSFGGHLTDTQYF. The rearrangement joins TRBV5-6 to TRBJ2-3, with a weak D call TRBD1 (5 bases). Germline V gene data show CDR1 as SGHDT and CDR2 as YYEEEE. V lost 2 bases and J 3 bases, leaving 13 bases between the germline ends. CDR3 length: 15 residues.

The gene calls are TRBV7-9 and TRBJ2-1; D is unclear. V was trimmed by 2 bases and J by 4 bases, leaving 12 bases between them. Per germline, CDR1 SEHNR and CDR2 FQNEAQ (reference sequence). CDR3 size: 15 residues. CDR3 sequence: CASSLKAALYNEQFF. In nucleotides, the CDR3 is TGTGCCAGCAGCTTAAAAGCAGCCCTATACAATGAGCAGTTCTTC.

This clonotype was detected ten times or more. The gene calls are TRBV4-3 and TRBJ2-3; TRBD2 matches 7 bases. V lost 0 bases and J lost 3; bases outside the gene matches: 6. The CDR3 has 16 residues. CDR1 LGHNA and CDR2 YSLEER come from the germline V gene. CDR3 sequence (DNA): TGCGCCAGCAGCCAAGATTCGGCGGGAGCGACAGATACGCAGTATTTT. It encodes CASSQDSAGATDTQYF.

This clonotype turned up a few times. The rearrangement joins TRBV6-5 to TRBJ2-5; a possible D gene is TRBD2 (5 bases). Trimming took 0 bases from V and 5 from J, leaving 16 bases between them. The CDR3 covers 16 residues. CDR1 and CDR2 from the germline V gene are MNHEY and SVGAGI. CDR3 amino acids: CASSYSRLSGSETQYF. DNA of the CDR3: TGTGCCAGCAGTTACTCGAGACTCAGCGGCTCGGAGACCCAGTACTTC.

This clonotype has a count of ten or more. The J gene is TRBJ2-2, the V gene TRBV18; D unclear. Germline lookup yields CDR1 KGHSH and CDR2 LQKENI. The CDR3 consists of 13 residues. The ends were cut back, 2 bases at V and 3 bases at J, with 4 bases in the middle. CDR3 sequence: CASSPTDTGELFF. CDR3 DNA sequence: TGTGCCAGCTCACCAACGGACACCGGGGAGCTGTTTTTT.

This clonotype was observed a few times. CDR3 DNA: TGTGCCAGCAGCGTAGCGGGCAGACTTACCGGGGAGCTGTTTTTT. It codes for CASSVAGRLTGELFF. The chain recombines TRBV9 with TRBJ2-2, with D hard to call. Germline-derived CDR1 and CDR2 are SGDLS and YYNGEE. The CDR3 loop spans 15 amino acids. The V end lost 0 bases, the J end lost 5 bases, and 11 bases lay between the germline ends.

The V and J genes are TRBV10-3 and TRBJ2-3; D may be TRBD1 or TRBD2 (5 bases each). This CDR3 has 13 residues. V was trimmed by 8 bases and J by 3 bases, leaving 12 bases between them. The germline gives CDR1 ENHRY, CDR2 SYGVKD. The CDR3 nucleotides are TGTGCCATCTCGGGACCCCCTACAGATACGCAGTATTTT. This sequence encodes CAISGPPTDTQYF.